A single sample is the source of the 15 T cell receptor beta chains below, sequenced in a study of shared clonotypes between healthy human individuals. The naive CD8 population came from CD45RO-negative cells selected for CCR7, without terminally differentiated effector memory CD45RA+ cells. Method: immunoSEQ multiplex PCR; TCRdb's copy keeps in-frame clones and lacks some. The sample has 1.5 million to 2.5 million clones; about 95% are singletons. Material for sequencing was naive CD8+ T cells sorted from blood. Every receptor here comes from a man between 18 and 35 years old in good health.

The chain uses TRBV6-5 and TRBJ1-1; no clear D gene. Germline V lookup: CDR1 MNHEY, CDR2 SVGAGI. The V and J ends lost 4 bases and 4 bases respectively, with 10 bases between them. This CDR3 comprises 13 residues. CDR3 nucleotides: TGTGCCAGCAGTTTAACAGCGGGCACTGAAGCTTTCTTT. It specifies CASSLTAGTEAFF.

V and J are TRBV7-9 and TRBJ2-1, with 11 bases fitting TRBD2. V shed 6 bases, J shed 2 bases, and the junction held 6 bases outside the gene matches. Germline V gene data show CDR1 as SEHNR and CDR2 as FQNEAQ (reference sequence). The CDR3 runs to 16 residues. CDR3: CASSHTGLAAYNEQFF. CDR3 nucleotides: TGTGCCAGCAGTCATACGGGACTAGCGGCCTACAATGAGCAGTTCTTC.

CDR3 nucleotide sequence: TGTGCCACCAGCAGAGATCGAGGACTGTCGAACTACTTC. Protein: CATSRDRGLSNYF. The chain uses TRBV15 and TRBJ2-4; D may be TRBD2 (5 bases). Trimming cost V 0 bases and J 16 bases, with 16 bases left between them. Germline V gene sequence: CDR1 LNHNV, CDR2 YYDKDF (reference sequence). The CDR3 length is 13 residues.

The CDR3 nucleotides read TGTGCCAGTAGAGGGACTAGCGCGTACAATGAGCAGTTCTTC. Translating it yields CASRGTSAYNEQFF. The J gene is TRBJ2-1, the V gene TRBV19; 10 bases map to TRBD2. This CDR3 comprises 14 residues. Germline assignment: CDR1 LNHDA and CDR2 SQIVND (reference sequence). Germline trimming cut 6 bases from V and 4 bases from J; bases unmatched to any gene: 3.

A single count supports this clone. The CDR3 DNA reads TGTGCCAGCAGCGGGACAGGTGGCTACAATGAGCAGTTCTTC. As protein: CASSGTGGYNEQFF. This chain links TRBV13 with TRBJ2-1; TRBD1 aligns across 8 bases. This CDR3 has 14 residues. Germline CDR1 is PRHDT and CDR2 is FYEKMQ (reference sequence). Trimming at V came to 5 bases and at J to 3 bases, leaving 3 bases not matched to a gene.

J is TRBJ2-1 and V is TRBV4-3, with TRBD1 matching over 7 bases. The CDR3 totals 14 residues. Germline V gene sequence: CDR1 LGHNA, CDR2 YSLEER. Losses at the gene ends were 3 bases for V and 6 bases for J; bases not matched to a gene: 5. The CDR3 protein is CASSQARGLNEQFF. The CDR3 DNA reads TGCGCCAGCAGCCAGGCAAGGGGGCTCAATGAGCAGTTCTTC.

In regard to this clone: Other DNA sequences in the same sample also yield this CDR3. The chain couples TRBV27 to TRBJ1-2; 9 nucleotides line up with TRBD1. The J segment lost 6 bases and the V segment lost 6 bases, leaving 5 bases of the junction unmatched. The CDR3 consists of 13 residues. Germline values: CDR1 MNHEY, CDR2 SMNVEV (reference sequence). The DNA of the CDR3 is TGTGCCAGCAGCCTGGACAGGGGCCATGGCTACACCTTC. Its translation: CASSLDRGHGYTF.

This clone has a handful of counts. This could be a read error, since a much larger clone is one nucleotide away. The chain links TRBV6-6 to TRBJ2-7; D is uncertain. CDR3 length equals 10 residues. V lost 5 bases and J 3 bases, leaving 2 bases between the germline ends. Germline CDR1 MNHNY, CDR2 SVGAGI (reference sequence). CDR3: CASSHYEQYF. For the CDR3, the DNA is TGTGCCAGCAGTCACTACGAGCAGTACTTC.

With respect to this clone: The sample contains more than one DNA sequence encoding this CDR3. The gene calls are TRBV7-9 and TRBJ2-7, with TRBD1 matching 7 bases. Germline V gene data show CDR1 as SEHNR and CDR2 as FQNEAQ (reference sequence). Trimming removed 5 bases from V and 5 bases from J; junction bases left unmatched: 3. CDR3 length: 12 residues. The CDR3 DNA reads TGTGCCAGCAGCCCGACAGGGCACGAGCAGTACTTC. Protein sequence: CASSPTGHEQYF.

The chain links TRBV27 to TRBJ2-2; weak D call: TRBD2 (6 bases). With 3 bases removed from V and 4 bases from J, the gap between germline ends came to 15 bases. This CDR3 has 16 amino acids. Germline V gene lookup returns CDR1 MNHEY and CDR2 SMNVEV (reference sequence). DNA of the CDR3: TGTGCCAGCAGTTTTTACCCTTCGGAGGGCACCGGGGAGCTGTTTTTT. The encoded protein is CASSFYPSEGTGELFF.

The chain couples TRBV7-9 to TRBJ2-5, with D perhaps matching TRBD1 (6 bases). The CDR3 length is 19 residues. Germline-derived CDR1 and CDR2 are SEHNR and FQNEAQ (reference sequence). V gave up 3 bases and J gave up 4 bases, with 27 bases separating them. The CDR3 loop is CASSLTRWDGRGVGETQYF. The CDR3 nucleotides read TGTGCCAGCAGCTTGACAAGATGGGATGGCAGGGGAGTTGGAGAGACCCAGTACTTC.

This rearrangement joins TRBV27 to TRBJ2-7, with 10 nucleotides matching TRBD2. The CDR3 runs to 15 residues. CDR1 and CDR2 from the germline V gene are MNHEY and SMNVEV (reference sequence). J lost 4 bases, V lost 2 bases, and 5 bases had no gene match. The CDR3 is CASSLASGSTYEQYF. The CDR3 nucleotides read TGTGCCAGCAGTTTAGCTAGCGGGAGTACGTACGAGCAGTACTTC.

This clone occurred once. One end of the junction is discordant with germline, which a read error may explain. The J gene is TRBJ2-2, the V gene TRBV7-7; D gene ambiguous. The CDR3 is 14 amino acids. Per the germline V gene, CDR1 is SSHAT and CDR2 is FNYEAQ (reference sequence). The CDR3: CASSLRANTGELFF. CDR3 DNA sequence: TGTGCTAGCAGCCTCCGGGCGAACACCGGGGAGCTGTTTTTT.

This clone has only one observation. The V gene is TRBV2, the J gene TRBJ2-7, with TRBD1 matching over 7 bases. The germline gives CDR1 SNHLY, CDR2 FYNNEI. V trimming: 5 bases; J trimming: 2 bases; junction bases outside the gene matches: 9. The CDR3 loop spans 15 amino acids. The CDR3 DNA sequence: TGTGCCAGCAGTAAGGGACAGTTAACCACCTACGAGCAGTACTTC. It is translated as CASSKGQLTTYEQYF.

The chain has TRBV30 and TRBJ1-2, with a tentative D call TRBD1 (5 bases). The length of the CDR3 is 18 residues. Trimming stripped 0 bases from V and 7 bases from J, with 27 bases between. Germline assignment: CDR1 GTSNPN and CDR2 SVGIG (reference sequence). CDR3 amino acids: CAWSVGLRLAGPVVGYTF. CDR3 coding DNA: TGTGCCTGGAGTGTAGGATTACGGTTGGCGGGGCCCGTGGTTGGCTACACCTTC. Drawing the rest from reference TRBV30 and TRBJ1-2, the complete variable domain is SQTIHQWPATLVQPVGSPLSLECTVEGTSNPNLYWYRQAAGRGLQLLFYSVGIGQISSEVPQNLSASRPQDRQFILSSKKLLLSDSGFYLCAWSVGLRLAGPVVGYTFGSGTRLTVV.